These 5 T cell receptor beta chains were sequenced from one sample in a study of metastatic and nonmetastatic thyroid tumors. TCRdb ran MiXCR on the PCR reads. Here the sample spans about 93,000 clones, about 13% being singletons. The entire patient cohort was treatment-naive prior to thyroid surgery. Sample: blood. These receptors were taken from a female donor with papillary thyroid cancer or a benign thyroid nodule (not recorded which). Some clones in this sample may be carry-over from other donors' samples.

This chain joins TRBV14 and TRBJ1-1, with D uncertain. CDR1 is SGHDN and CDR2 is FVKESK in the germline V gene. The CDR3 is made up of 16 amino acids. The germline V and J ends were trimmed by 5 bases and 4 bases, with 20 bases remaining between them. In nucleotides, the CDR3 is TGTGCCAGCAGCAAACACCCAGTTGGCATTTTCACTGAAGCTTTCTTT. It translates to CASSKHPVGIFTEAFF.

The chain carries TRBV6-1 and TRBJ1-5; D uncertain. The CDR3 length is 15 residues. From germline, CDR1 is MNHNS and CDR2 SASEGT. V lost 6 bases, J lost 0 bases, and 12 bases lay in between. In nucleotides, the CDR3 is TGTGCCAGCAGGGAAACATGGGGTAGCAATCAGCCCCAGCATTTT. Its protein is CASRETWGSNQPQHF.

This clone was seen only a few times. The rearrangement joins TRBV19 to TRBJ2-7; D unresolved. Germline V gene lookup returns CDR1 LNHDA and CDR2 SQIVND (reference sequence). Trimming removed 6 bases from V and 0 bases from J, with 9 bases in between. This CDR3 is 13 amino acids long. The CDR3 here is CASRDPGSYEQYF. The DNA of the CDR3 is TGTGCCAGTAGAGACCCAGGCTCCTACGAGCAGTACTTC.

The table lists this clone with many counts. This sequence joins TRBV20-1 and TRBJ2-3, with TRBD2 as a possible D gene (5 bases). The V end lost 5 bases, the J end lost 5 bases, and 20 bases lay between the germline ends. The germline CDR1 and CDR2 sequences are DFQATT and SNEGSKA (reference sequence). The CDR3 has 15 residues. The CDR3: CSASTFTGTIDTQYF. CDR3 DNA sequence: TGCAGTGCTTCCACCTTTACGGGAACGATAGATACGCAGTATTTT.

This clone was recorded at least ten times. The V call is TRBV9, the J call TRBJ2-1; 8 nucleotides align to TRBD2. This CDR3 contains 17 residues. The trim removed 4 bases at V and 2 bases at J, leaving 11 bases unmatched. The germline V gene encodes CDR1 SGDLS and CDR2 YYNGEE. CDR3 residues: CASSPGGGGSAYNEQFF. DNA of the CDR3: TGTGCCAGCAGCCCGGGGGGGGGCGGGAGCGCCTACAATGAGCAGTTCTTC.